The entry that follows covers one TCR beta chain sequence. Its antigen is currently unknown. The data originate from a study of CD8 T cells in ankylosing spondylitis. There are 17 residues in the CDR3. Germline V gene data show CDR1 as SGHTA and CDR2 as FQGTGA. The V gene end was trimmed by 5 bases and the J gene end by 3 bases; junction bases not matched to a gene: 9. Quantitative 5'-RACE was performed with molecular barcodes, and it yielded the TCR beta libraries. Each CDR3 protein gets one entry after TCRdb re-called the 5' RACE reads with MiXCR. The sample has 100,000 to 150,000 distinct CDR3 sequences, 15% to 20% seen once. Notes on the study in general: In peripheral blood, disease-linked CD8+ clones occurred at relatively low frequencies. Seemingly distinctive of ankylosing spondylitis blood was a TCR beta motif formed by eight highly homologous variants. According to the report, clones linked to the disease were significantly enriched in matched synovial fluid samples taken from ankylosing spondylitis patients. Some of the motif variants had earlier been found in reactive arthritis patients' fluid and blood.

Sequencing was performed on blood, either unsorted or a sorted T cell fraction (not recorded which). The TCR comes from a male donor with ankylosing spondylitis. The gene calls are TRBV7-3 and TRBJ2-1; 11 positions match TRBD2. The CDR3 region has the DNA TGTGCCAGCAGCGTCTCCCCGGGACTAGCGGTCTACAATGAGCAGTTCTTC. Its protein product is CASSVSPGLAVYNEQFF.